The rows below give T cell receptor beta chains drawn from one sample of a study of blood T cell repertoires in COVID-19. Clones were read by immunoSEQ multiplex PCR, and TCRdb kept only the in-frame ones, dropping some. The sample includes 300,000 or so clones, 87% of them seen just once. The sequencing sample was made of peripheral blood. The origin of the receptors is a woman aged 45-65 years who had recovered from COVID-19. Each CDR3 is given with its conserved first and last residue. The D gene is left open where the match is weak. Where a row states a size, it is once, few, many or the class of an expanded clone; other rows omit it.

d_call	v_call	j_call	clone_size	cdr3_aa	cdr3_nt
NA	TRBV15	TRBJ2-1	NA	CATSPEGLNEQFF	TGTGCCACCAGTCCTGAGGGTCTCAATGAGCAGTTCTTC
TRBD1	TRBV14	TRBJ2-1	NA	CASSQDLGTGNSFF	TGTGCCAGCAGCCAAGATCTTGGGACAGGGAATTCGTTCTTC
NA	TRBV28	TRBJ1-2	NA	CASSLFGDYYGYTF	TGTGCCAGCAGTTTGTTTGGGGACTACTATGGCTACACCTTC
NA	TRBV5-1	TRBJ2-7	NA	CASTDFPGLSTYEQYF	TGCGCCAGTACGGATTTCCCGGGACTCAGTACCTACGAGCAGTACTTC
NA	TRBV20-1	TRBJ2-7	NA	CSASGAVSYEQYF	TGCAGTGCTAGTGGGGCAGTCTCCTACGAGCAGTACTTC
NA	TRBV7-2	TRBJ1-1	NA	CASSLVGSGNTEAFF	TGTGCCAGCAGCTTAGTTGGCAGTGGGAACACTGAAGCTTTCTTT
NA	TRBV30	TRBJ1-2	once	CAWSNTGIGYTF	TGTGCCTGGAGTAATACAGGGATTGGCTACACCTTC
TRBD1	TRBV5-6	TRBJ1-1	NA	CASSVDRAAEAFF	TGTGCCAGCAGTGTCGACAGGGCGGCGGAAGCTTTCTTT
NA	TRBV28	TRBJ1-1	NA	CASSSPGNTEAFF	TGTGCCAGCAGTTCCCCAGGTAACACTGAAGCTTTCTTT
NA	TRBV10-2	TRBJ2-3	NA	CASSADSTSTQYF	TGCGCCAGCAGTGCTGACTCCACCTCTACGCAGTATTTT
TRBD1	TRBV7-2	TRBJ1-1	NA	CASSRTGLNTEAFF	TGTGCCAGCAGCCGGACAGGGCTGAACACTGAAGCTTTCTTT
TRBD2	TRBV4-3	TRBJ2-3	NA	CASSLGGRGGGSDTQYF	TGCGCCAGCAGCCTCGGCGGGCGCGGGGGTGGGTCAGATACGCAGTATTTT
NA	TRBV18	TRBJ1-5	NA	CASSQGQSNQPQHF	TGTGCCAGCTCACAGGGACAAAGCAATCAGCCCCAGCATTTT
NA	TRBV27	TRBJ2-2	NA	CAASRVRANTGELFF	TGTGCCGCCAGCAGGGTCCGCGCCAACACCGGGGAGCTGTTTTTT
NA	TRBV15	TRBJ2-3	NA	CATSRDQGGDLSSTDTQYF	TGTGCCACCAGCAGAGATCAGGGGGGTGATCTCTCTAGCACAGATACGCAGTATTTT
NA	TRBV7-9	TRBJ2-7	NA	CASSQKLGLKGTGTYEQYF	TGTGCCAGCAGCCAGAAATTAGGACTAAAAGGGACCGGCACCTACGAGCAGTACTTC
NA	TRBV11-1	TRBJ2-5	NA	CASSLATGFETQYF	TGTGCCAGCAGCTTAGCGACGGGGTTCGAGACCCAGTACTTC
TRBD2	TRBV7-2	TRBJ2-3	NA	CASSLLLRGGHPSYF	TGTGCCAGCAGCTTACTTCTGCGGGGGGGACACCCGTCGTATTTT
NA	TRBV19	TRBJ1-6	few	CASSGGSTRGMSPLHF	TGTGCCAGTAGTGGGGGATCGACACGGGGGATGTCACCCCTCCACTTT
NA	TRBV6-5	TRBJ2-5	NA	CASSYSIGGTQYF	TGTGCCAGCAGTTACTCGATCGGGGGGACCCAGTACTTC
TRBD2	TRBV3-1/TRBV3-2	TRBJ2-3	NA	CASSRRLAGRPDTQYF	TGTGCCAGCAGCCGTAGACTAGCGGGGCGACCAGATACGCAGTATTTT
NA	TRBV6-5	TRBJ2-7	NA	CASTLRAGLSEQYF	TGTGCCAGCACCCTGCGAGCAGGGCTAAGCGAGCAGTACTTC
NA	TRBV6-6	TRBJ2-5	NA	CASSYGGKETQYF	TGTGCCAGCAGTTACGGAGGGAAAGAGACCCAGTACTTC
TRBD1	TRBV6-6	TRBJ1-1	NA	CASSDRGQDTEAFF	TGTGCCAGCAGTGACAGGGGGCAGGACACTGAAGCTTTCTTT
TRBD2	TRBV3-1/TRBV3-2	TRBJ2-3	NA	CASSLGLGPTDTQYF	TGTGCCAGCAGCCTCGGACTAGGCCCCACAGATACGCAGTATTTT
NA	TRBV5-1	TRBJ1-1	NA	CASSLSWNTEAFF	TGCGCCAGCAGCTTATCTTGGAACACTGAAGCTTTCTTT
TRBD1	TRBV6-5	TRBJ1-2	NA	CASRGDRAHGYTF	TGTGCCAGCAGGGGCGACAGGGCCCATGGCTACACCTTC
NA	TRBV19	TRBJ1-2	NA	CASSPQGSGDYGYTF	TGTGCCAGTAGTCCACAGGGAAGTGGTGACTATGGCTACACCTTC
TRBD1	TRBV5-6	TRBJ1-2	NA	CASSEDRIYGYTF	TGTGCCAGCAGCGAGGACAGGATCTATGGCTACACCTTC
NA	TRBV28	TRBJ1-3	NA	CASSPSGSGNTIYF	TGTGCCAGCAGTCCGAGCGGCTCTGGAAACACCATATATTTT
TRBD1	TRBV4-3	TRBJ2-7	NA	CASSHANSGTEVHEQYF	TGCGCCAGCAGCCACGCCAACTCCGGGACAGAGGTACACGAGCAGTACTTC
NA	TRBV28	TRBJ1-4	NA	CASSSGKGGTNEKLFF	TGTGCCAGCAGTTCCGGGAAGGGGGGGACTAATGAAAAACTGTTTTTT
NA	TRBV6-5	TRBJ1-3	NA	CASSPSNTIYF	TGTGCCAGCAGCCCGTCGAACACCATATATTTT
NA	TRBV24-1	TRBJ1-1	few	CATSAQGIEAFF	TGTGCCACCAGTGCACAGGGTATTGAAGCTTTCTTT
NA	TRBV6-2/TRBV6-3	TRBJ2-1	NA	CASSYGGTVVGQFF	TGTGCCAGCAGTTATGGAGGTACGGTCGTCGGGCAGTTCTTC
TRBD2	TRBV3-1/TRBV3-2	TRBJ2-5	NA	CASSRASGSQETQYF	TGTGCCAGCAGCCGGGCTAGCGGGAGCCAAGAGACCCAGTACTTC
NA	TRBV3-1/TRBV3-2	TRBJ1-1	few	CASSQGGAEAFF	TGTGCCAGCAGCCAAGGGGGGGCTGAAGCTTTCTTT
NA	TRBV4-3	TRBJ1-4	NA	CASSQVTATNEKLFF	TGCGCCAGCAGCCAAGTTACAGCAACTAATGAAAAACTGTTTTTT
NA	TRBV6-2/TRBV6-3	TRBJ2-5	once	CASSETGLGTQYF	TGTGCCAGCAGCGAAACAGGGTTGGGGACCCAGTACTTC
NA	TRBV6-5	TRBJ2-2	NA	CASSYSYRGELFF	TGTGCCAGCAGTTACTCGTATCGCGGGGAGCTGTTTTTT
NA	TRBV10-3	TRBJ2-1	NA	CAISNTHNEQFF	TGTGCCATCAGTAACACCCACAATGAGCAGTTCTTC
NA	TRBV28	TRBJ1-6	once	CASSLGSNDSPLHF	TGTGCCAGCAGTTTAGGGAGTAATGATTCACCCCTCCACTTT
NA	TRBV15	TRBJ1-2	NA	CATSRAGVAAGGYTF	TGTGCCACCAGCAGAGCCGGTGTCGCTGCGGGGGGCTACACCTTC
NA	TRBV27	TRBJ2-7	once	CASSLSGQQTYEQYF	TGTGCCAGCAGTTTATCTGGGCAGCAGACCTACGAGCAGTACTTC
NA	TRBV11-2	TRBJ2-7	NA	CASSRGFLGEQYF	TGTGCCAGCAGCCGAGGATTCCTCGGAGAGCAGTACTTC
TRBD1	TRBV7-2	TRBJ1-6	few	CASSLAGTGNSPLHF	TGTGCCAGCAGCTTAGCTGGGACAGGGAATTCACCCCTCCACTTT
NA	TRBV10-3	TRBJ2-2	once	CAISVGGAKTTGELFF	TGTGCCATCAGTGTAGGTGGGGCGAAGACCACCGGGGAGCTGTTTTTT
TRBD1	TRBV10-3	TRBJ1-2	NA	CAISYSGDSGYGYTF	TGTGCCATCAGCTACTCTGGGGACAGTGGATATGGCTACACCTTC
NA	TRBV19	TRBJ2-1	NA	CASSIVGGYNEQFF	TGTGCCAGTAGTATAGTCGGGGGCTACAATGAGCAGTTCTTC
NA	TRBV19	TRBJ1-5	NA	CASSIGGGGSRPQHF	TGTGCCAGTAGTATCGGGGGAGGCGGCTCGAGGCCCCAGCATTTT
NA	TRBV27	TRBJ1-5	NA	CASWSGGSNQPQHF	TGTGCCAGCTGGTCGGGGGGGAGCAATCAGCCCCAGCATTTT
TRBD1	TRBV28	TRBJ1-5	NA	CASSLSWGQGRRQPQHF	TGTGCCAGCAGTTTATCTTGGGGACAGGGGAGGCGGCAGCCCCAGCATTTT
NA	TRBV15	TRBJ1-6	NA	CATSKGPGSSYNSPLHF	TGTGCCACCAGCAAAGGACCGGGAAGCTCCTATAATTCACCCCTCCACTTT